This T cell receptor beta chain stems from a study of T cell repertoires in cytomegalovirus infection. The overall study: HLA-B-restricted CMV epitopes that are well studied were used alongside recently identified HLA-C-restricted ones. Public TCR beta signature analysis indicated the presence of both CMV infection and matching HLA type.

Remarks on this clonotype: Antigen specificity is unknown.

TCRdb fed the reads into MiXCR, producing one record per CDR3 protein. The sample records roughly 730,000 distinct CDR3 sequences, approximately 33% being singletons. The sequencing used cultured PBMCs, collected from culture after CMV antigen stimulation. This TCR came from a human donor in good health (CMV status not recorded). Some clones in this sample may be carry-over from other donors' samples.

CDR3 nucleotide sequence: TGTGCCAGCAGCCTAAGGTCCAGACCGCCAGATACGCAGTATTTT. As protein: CASSLRSRPPDTQYF. The V call is TRBV7-2, the J call TRBJ2-3; the D is unclear. Germline assignment: CDR1 SGHTA and CDR2 FQGNSA. V dropped 5 bases and J dropped 4 bases, with 16 bases sitting between them. This CDR3 has 15 amino acids.